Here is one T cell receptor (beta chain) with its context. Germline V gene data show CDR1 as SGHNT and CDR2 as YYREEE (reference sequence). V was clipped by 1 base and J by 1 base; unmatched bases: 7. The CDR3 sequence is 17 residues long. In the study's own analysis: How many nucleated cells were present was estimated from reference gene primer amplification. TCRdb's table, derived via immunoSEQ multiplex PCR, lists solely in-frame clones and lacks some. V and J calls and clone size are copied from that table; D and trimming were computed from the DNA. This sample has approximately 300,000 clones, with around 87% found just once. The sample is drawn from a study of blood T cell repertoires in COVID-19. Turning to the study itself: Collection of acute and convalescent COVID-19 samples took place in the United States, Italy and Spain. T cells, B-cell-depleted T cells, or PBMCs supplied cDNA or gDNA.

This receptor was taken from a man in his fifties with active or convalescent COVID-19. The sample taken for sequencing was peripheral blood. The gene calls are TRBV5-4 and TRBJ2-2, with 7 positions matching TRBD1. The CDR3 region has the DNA TGTGCCAGCAGCTTGTTTGTTGGGACAGAGAACACCGGGGAGCTGTTTTTT. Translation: CASSLFVGTENTGELFF.